Listed below are T cell receptor beta chains from one sample, sequenced in a study of CD8+CD57+ T cells in acquired aplastic anemia. Each CDR3 protein gets one entry after TCRdb re-called the reads with MiXCR. The repertoire holds under 200,000 distinct CDR3 sequences, 40% to 55% seen once, with roughly 3.1% in the top ten. Source material: sorted CD4+, CD8+, or CD8+CD57+ T cells (not recorded which) from PBMCs. The receptors come from a human donor with aplastic anemia. CDR3s include the opening cysteine and the closing phenylalanine or tryptophan. The D gene is left open where the match is weak. The size entry is marked missing in some rows and otherwise reads once, few, many or a size class.

size,J,V,D,CDR3,DNA
many,TRBJ2-1,TRBV24-1,TRBD2,CATSAPSGSQSEQFF,TGTGCCACCAGTGCCCCTAGCGGGAGTCAAAGCGAGCAGTTCTTC
many,TRBJ2-7,TRBV2,TRBD2,CASSGAGGPNEQYF,TGTGCCAGCAGTGGGGCGGGAGGGCCTAACGAGCAGTACTTC
few,TRBJ1-5,TRBV2,.,CASSRDWDQPQHF,TGTGCCAGCAGTCGGGATTGGGATCAGCCCCAGCATTTT
.,TRBJ2-5,TRBV6-1,.,CASRTGTDAETQYF,TGTGCCAGCAGAACCGGGACGGATGCGGAGACCCAGTACTTC
.,TRBJ1-2,TRBV2,.,CASSDLDFYGYTF,TGTGCCAGCAGTGACTTGGACTTTTATGGCTACACCTTC
few,TRBJ2-1,TRBV20-1,.,CSAQGYNEQFF,TGCAGTGCCCAGGGTTACAATGAGCAGTTCTTC
many,TRBJ1-1,TRBV6-1,TRBD1,CASSDLGTVGRAFF,TGTGCCAGCAGTGACCTCGGGACAGTTGGTCGAGCTTTCTTT
few,TRBJ1-1,TRBV20-1,.,CSASNDPGRRRAFF,TGCAGTGCTAGCAACGACCCAGGCAGAAGGAGAGCTTTCTTT
many,TRBJ2-7,TRBV11-2,TRBD2,CASSHLRGGAGTSGYEQYF,TGTGCCAGCAGCCACCTTCGCGGGGGCGCGGGGACTAGCGGGTACGAGCAGTACTTC
.,TRBJ2-7,TRBV6-5,TRBD2,CASSYSSGGTYEQYF,TGTGCCAGCAGTTACTCTAGCGGGGGGACGTACGAGCAGTACTTC
.,TRBJ1-2,TRBV7-9,.,CASSLAAYTF,TGTGCCAGCAGCTTAGCGGCCTACACCTTC
.,TRBJ2-3,TRBV2,.,CASMRDSTDTQYF,TGTGCCAGCATGCGGGACAGCACAGATACGCAGTATTTT
.,TRBJ2-7,TRBV29-1,.,CSVEGSYEQYF,TGCAGCGTTGAGGGTTCCTACGAGCAGTACTTC
.,TRBJ1-2,TRBV11-3,.,CASSLDWGFSYTF,TGTGCCAGCAGCTTAGATTGGGGTTTTAGCTACACCTTC
.,TRBJ2-5,TRBV7-2,TRBD2,CASSHGLDAETQYF,TGTGCCAGCAGCCACGGACTAGATGCAGAGACCCAGTACTTC
many,TRBJ1-1,TRBV7-2,TRBD1,CASSFLGTGMNTEAFF,TGTGCCAGCAGCTTTCTAGGGACAGGGATGAACACTGAAGCTTTCTTT
many,TRBJ1-4,TRBV7-9,.,CASSLLTGNEKLFF,TGTGCCAGCAGCTTGTTAACAGGGAATGAAAAACTGTTTTTT
many,TRBJ2-1,TRBV5-1,TRBD2,CASSSPSGRAVNEQFF,TGCGCCAGCAGCTCGCCTAGCGGGAGGGCTGTAAATGAGCAGTTCTTC
many,TRBJ1-3,TRBV11-2,.,CASSFVGSGNTIYF,TGTGCCAGCAGCTTTGTGGGCTCTGGAAACACCATATATTTT
.,TRBJ2-3,TRBV25-1,TRBD2,CASSLTSGRATDTQYF,TGTGCCAGCAGCCTGACTAGCGGGAGGGCCACAGATACGCAGTATTTT
many,TRBJ2-1,TRBV29-1,TRBD2,CSVSGQLAGANEQFF,TGCAGCGTTTCAGGGCAACTAGCGGGAGCAAATGAGCAGTTCTTC
.,TRBJ1-5,TRBV2,.,CASSADDLPQHF,TGTGCCAGCAGTGCCGACGATTTACCCCAGCATTTT
few,TRBJ2-5,TRBV29-1,TRBD1,CSVDTGGQETQYF,TGCAGCGTAGATACAGGGGGGCAAGAGACCCAGTACTTC
few,TRBJ1-6,TRBV10-2,TRBD1,CASRDRVSYNSPLHF,TGCGCCAGCAGGGACAGGGTATCCTATAATTCACCCCTCCACTTT
.,TRBJ2-2,TRBV19,.,CASTGASLGELFF,TGTGCCAGTACAGGGGCAAGCCTAGGGGAGCTGTTTTTT
.,TRBJ2-7,TRBV20-1,.,CSARDLRDHEQYF,TGCAGTGCTAGAGATCTCAGGGACCACGAGCAGTACTTC
many,TRBJ2-5,TRBV7-6,TRBD2,CASSLAPLAGGQETQYF,TGTGCCAGCAGCTTAGCGCCCCTAGCGGGAGGCCAAGAGACCCAGTACTTC
few,TRBJ2-1,TRBV15,.,CATSRDGPPVF,TGTGCCACCAGCAGAGACGGCCCCCCCGTCTTC
.,TRBJ1-3,TRBV25-1,.,CASSETTNTIYF,TGTGCCAGCAGTGAAACTACGAACACCATATATTTT
.,TRBJ2-7,TRBV2,.,CASSAPYLYEQYF,TGTGCCAGCAGTGCGCCCTACCTATACGAGCAGTACTTC
.,TRBJ2-5,TRBV25-1,.,CASSEPGTRTATQYF,TGTGCCAGCAGTGAACCGGGGACCCGCACCGCAACCCAGTACTTC
.,TRBJ1-6,TRBV10-3,TRBD1,CAIRPSDRGQSPPHF,TGTGCCATCAGACCCTCGGACAGGGGTCAATCACCCCCCCACTTT
many,TRBJ1-6,TRBV6-1,.,CASSEAEVDYDSPLHF,TGTGCCAGCAGTGAAGCGGAGGTAGATTATGATTCACCCCTCCACTTT
.,TRBJ2-6,TRBV7-7,TRBD2,CASGDSGANVLTF,TGTGCTAGCGGGGACTCTGGGGCCAACGTCCTGACTTTC
many,TRBJ2-7,TRBV5-8,TRBD1,CASSSFDRERYEQYF,TGTGCCAGCAGCTCGTTTGACAGGGAGAGGTACGAGCAGTACTTC
.,TRBJ2-7,TRBV20-1,TRBD2,CSARGRIDEQYF,TGCAGTGCTCGCGGGAGGATCGACGAGCAGTACTTC
many,TRBJ2-5,TRBV9,TRBD2,CASSVASGSETQYF,TGTGCCAGCAGCGTAGCTAGCGGGAGTGAGACCCAGTACTTC
many,TRBJ2-3,TRBV9,.,CASSVVGGTDTQYF,TGTGCCAGCAGCGTAGTAGGGGGCACAGATACGCAGTATTTT
few,TRBJ2-3,TRBV7-3,.,CASSSTATPTDTQYF,TGTGCCAGCAGCTCCACCGCTACCCCCACAGATACGCAGTATTTT
many,TRBJ1-1,TRBV24-1,.,CATSRNTEAFF,TGTGCCACTAGCCGGAACACTGAAGCTTTCTTT
.,TRBJ2-7,TRBV5-4,.,CASNQMGDYEQYF,TGTGCCAGCAACCAAATGGGGGATTACGAGCAGTACTTC
many,TRBJ1-6,TRBV5-4,.,CASSPTRTAVPNSPLHF,TGTGCCAGCAGCCCGACAAGAACGGCCGTCCCTAATTCACCCCTCCACTTT
few,TRBJ2-5,TRBV10-3,.,CAISGTAVGTQYF,TGTGCCATCAGTGGAACAGCCGTGGGGACCCAGTACTTC
.,TRBJ2-1,TRBV19,TRBD2,CASSTRRDGGMNEQFF,TGTGCCAGTAGTACCCGCCGGGACGGGGGGATGAATGAGCAGTTCTTC
few,TRBJ2-5,TRBV7-2,.,CASSLQVETQYF,TGTGCCAGCAGCTTACAGGTAGAGACCCAGTACTTC
.,TRBJ1-1,TRBV29-1,.,CSWRSGLNIEAFF,TGCAGCTGGAGGTCCGGATTGAACATTGAAGCTTTCTTT
many,TRBJ2-1,TRBV20-1,.,CSAREKKTYNEQFF,TGCAGTGCTAGAGAAAAGAAAACCTACAATGAGCAGTTCTTC
few,TRBJ1-2,TRBV28,.,CASSEGEATNYGYTF,TGTGCCAGCAGCGAGGGGGAGGCTACTAACTATGGCTACACCTTC
many,TRBJ2-1,TRBV5-4,TRBD2,CASSPGRIYNEQFF,TGTGCCAGCAGCCCCGGGAGGATCTACAATGAGCAGTTCTTC
.,TRBJ2-7,TRBV29-1,TRBD1,CSVSRQGSQYF,TGCAGCGTATCCCGACAGGGATCGCAGTACTTC
many,TRBJ2-2,TRBV9,.,CASSVERQATGELFF,TGTGCCAGCAGCGTTGAGAGGCAGGCCACCGGGGAGCTGTTTTTT
many,TRBJ1-1,TRBV20-1,.,CSARDIGGADTEAFF,TGCAGTGCTAGAGATATCGGGGGCGCAGACACTGAAGCTTTCTTT